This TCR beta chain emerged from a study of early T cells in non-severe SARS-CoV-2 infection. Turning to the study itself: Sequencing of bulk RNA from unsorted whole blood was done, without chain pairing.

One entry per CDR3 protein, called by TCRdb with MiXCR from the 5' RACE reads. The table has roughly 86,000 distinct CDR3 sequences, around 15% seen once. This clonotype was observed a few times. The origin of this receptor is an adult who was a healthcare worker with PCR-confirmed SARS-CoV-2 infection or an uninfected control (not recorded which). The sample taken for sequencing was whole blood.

The CDR3 sequence: CASSLQGTYHNSPLHF. Here the CDR3 DNA reads TGTGCCAGCAGCCTACAGGGGACCTATCATAATTCACCCCTCCACTTT. V and J are TRBV12-3 or TRBV12-4 and TRBJ1-6; the match to TRBD1 covers 7 bases. The trim removed 6 bases at V and 5 bases at J, leaving 10 bases unmatched. The length of the CDR3 is 16 residues.